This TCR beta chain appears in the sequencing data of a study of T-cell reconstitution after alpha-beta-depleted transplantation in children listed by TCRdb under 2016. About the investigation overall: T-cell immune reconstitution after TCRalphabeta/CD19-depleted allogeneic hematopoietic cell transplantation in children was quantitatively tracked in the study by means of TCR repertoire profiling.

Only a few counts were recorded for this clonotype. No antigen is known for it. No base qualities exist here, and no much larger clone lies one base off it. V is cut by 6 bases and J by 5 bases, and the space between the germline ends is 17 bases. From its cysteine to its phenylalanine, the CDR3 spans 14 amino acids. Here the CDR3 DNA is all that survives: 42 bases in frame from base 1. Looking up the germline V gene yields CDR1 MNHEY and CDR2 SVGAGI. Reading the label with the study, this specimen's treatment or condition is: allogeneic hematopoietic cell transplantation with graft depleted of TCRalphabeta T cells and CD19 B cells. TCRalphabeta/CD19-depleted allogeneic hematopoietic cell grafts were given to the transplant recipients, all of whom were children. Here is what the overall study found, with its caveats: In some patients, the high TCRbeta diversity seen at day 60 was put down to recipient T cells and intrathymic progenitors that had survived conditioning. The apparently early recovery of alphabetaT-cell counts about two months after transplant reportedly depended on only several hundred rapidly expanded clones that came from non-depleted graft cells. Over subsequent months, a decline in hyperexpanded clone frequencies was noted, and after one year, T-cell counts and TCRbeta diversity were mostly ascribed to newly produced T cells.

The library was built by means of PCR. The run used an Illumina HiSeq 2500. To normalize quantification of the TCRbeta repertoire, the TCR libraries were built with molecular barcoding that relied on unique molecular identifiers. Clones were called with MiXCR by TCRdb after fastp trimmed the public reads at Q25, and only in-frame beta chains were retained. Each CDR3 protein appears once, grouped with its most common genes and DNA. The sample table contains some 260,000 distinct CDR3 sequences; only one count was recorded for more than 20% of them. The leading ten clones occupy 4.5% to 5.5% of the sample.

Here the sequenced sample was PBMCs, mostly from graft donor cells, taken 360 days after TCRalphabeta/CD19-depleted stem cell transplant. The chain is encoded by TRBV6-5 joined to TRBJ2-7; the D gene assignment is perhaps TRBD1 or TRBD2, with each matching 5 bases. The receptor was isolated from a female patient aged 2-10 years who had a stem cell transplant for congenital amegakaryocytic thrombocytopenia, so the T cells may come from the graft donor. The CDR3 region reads CASSRLLTGDEQYF. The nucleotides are TGTGCCAGCAGCCGACTATTAACAGGAGACGAGCAGTACTTC.